The clone carrying this T cell receptor (beta chain) was picked up a small number of times. Its target is unknown. The entry originates in a study of T cells in Graves' hyperthyroidism and ophthalmopathy. RNA transcripts gave rise to amplified TCR beta CDR3 regions. TCR CDR3 underwent first-round RT-PCR with the HTBI primer set. Each CDR3 protein gets one entry after TCRdb re-called the multiplex PCR reads with MiXCR. The repertoire consists of some 550,000 distinct CDR3 sequences, with approximately 15% occurring once and the leading ten covering under 3.5%. With V trimmed by 7 bases and J by 7 bases, 4 bases remained unmatched. CDR1 MDHEN and CDR2 SYDVKM come from the germline V gene. The CDR3 length is 13 residues. Notes on the study in general: Most clonotypes expanded in the thyroid (above 0.001) were also present in blood. Ophthalmopathy was distinguished from stable hyperthyroidism by 13 V-J signatures.

The PBMCs had their origin in approximately 10 ml of fresh peripheral blood. The chain recombines TRBV28 with TRBJ2-5; 12 bases match TRBD2. The clonotype was recovered from a woman between 40 and 50 years old with Graves' ophthalmopathy. What was sequenced was blood. The CDR3 DNA is TGTGCCAGCACTTCTAGCGGGAGGGGGACCCAGTACTTC. This gives the protein CASTSSGRGTQYF.